This T cell receptor (beta chain) was sequenced in a study of blood T cell repertoires in COVID-19. Sequencing used immunoSEQ multiplex PCR; TCRdb keeps in-frame clones, though not all of them. The table records 100,000 to 150,000 clones, around 85% of them present only once. This CDR3 contains 17 residues. The source of this sequence is an elderly woman with COVID-19, enrolled during active disease. V gene TRBV21-1 combines with J gene TRBJ2-1; the table's D call of TRBD2 was not tested on the DNA. TRBV21-1 is termed a pseudogene. The sample taken for sequencing was peripheral blood. CDR3 sequence: CASSKSPTSGRYNEQFF. CDR3 DNA: TGTGCCAGCAGCAAATCCCCGACTAGCGGGAGGTACAATGAGCAGTTCTTC.